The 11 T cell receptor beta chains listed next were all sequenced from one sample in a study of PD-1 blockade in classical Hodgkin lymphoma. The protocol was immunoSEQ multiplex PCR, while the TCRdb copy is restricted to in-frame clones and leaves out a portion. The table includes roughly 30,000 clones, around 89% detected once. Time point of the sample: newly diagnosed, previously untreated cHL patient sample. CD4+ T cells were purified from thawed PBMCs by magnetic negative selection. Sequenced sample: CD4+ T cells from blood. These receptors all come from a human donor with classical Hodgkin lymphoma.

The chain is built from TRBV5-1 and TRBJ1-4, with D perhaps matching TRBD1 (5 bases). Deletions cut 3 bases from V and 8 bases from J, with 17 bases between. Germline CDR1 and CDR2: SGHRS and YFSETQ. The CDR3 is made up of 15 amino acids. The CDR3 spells CASSSDGWGEEKLFF. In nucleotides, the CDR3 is TGCGCCAGCAGCTCGGATGGATGGGGGGAGGAAAAACTGTTTTTT.

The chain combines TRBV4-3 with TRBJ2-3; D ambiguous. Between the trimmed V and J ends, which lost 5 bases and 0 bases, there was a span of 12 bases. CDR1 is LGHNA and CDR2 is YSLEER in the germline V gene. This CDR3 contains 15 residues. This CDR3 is CASSFGRASTDTQYF. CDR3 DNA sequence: TGCGCCAGCAGCTTTGGGCGCGCCAGCACAGATACGCAGTATTTT.

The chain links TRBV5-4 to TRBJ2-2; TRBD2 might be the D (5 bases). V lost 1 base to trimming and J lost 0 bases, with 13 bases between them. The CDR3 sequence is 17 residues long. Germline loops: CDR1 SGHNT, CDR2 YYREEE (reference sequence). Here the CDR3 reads CASSLKAADPNTGELFF. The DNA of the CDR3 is TGTGCCAGCAGCTTGAAAGCAGCGGACCCGAACACCGGGGAGCTGTTTTTT.

CDR3 bases: TGTGCCACCAGCAGAGATACGAGTGGGCGGTCCTACGAGCAGTACTTC. Translation gives CATSRDTSGRSYEQYF. V is TRBV15 and J is TRBJ2-7; D not resolved. CDR1 LNHNV and CDR2 YYDKDF come from the germline V gene (reference sequence). The CDR3 runs to 16 residues. V lost 0 bases and J lost 1, with 13 bases in between.

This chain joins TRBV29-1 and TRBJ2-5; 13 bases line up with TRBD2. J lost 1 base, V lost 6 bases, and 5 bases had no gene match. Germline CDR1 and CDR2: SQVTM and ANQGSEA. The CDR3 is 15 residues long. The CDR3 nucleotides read TGCAGCGTCTCGGGACTAGCGGGGCCCCAAGAGACCCAGTACTTC. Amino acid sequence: CSVSGLAGPQETQYF.

CDR3 DNA sequence: TGTGCCAGCTCACCAGGTCCAGCGGGGGACCACAATGAGCAGTTCTTC. Protein: CASSPGPAGDHNEQFF. The chain links TRBV18 to TRBJ2-1, with 8 positions matching TRBD2. Germline V gene lookup returns CDR1 KGHSH and CDR2 LQKENI. The CDR3 is made up of 16 amino acids. V was pared by 2 bases and J by 5 bases, with 8 bases of the junction left unmatched. The entire variable domain, with the rest obtained from reference TRBV18 and TRBJ2-1, is as follows: NAGVMQNPRHLVRRRGQEARLRCSPMKGHSHVYWYRQLPEEGLKFMVYLQKENIIDESGMPKERFSAEFPKEGPSILRIQQVVRGDSAAYFCASSPGPAGDHNEQFFGPGTRLTVL.

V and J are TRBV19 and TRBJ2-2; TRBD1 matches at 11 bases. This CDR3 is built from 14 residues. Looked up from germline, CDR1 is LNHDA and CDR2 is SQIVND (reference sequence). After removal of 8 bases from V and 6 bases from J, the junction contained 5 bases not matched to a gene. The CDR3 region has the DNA TGTGCCAGTTTGGACAGGGGGCAGTCCGGGGAGCTGTTTTTT. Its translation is CASLDRGQSGELFF.

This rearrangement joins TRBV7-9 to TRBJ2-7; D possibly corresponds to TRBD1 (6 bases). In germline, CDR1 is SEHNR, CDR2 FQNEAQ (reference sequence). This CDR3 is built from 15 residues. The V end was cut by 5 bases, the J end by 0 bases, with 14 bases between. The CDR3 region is CASSPTGPVSYEQYF. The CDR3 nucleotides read TGTGCCAGCAGCCCGACAGGTCCCGTCTCCTACGAGCAGTACTTC.

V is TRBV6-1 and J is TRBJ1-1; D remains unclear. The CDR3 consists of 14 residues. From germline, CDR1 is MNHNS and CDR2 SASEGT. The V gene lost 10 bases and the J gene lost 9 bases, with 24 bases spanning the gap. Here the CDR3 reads CATSSPRTDGKAFF. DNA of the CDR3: TGTGCCACGTCTTCCCCCCGGACGGACGGTAAAGCTTTCTTT.

This CDR3 reads CASSQELTSGTGELFF. The DNA for the CDR3 is TGCGCCAGCAGCCAAGAGTTGACTAGCGGGACCGGGGAGCTGTTTTTT. V gene TRBV4-3 combines with J gene TRBJ2-2, with TRBD2 identical over 10 bases. This CDR3 spans 16 amino acids. CDR1 and CDR2 (germline): LGHNA, YSLEER. V shed 0 bases and J 5 bases; nucleotides not matched to a gene: 3.

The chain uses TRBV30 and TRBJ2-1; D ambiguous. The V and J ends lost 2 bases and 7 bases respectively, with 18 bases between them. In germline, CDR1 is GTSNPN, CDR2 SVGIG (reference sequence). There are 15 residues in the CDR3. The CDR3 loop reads CAWSHALPGWNEQFF. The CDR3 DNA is TGTGCCTGGAGTCACGCCTTGCCTGGATGGAATGAGCAGTTCTTC.